Each of the 7 T cell receptor beta chains below was sequenced from the same sample in a study of human T cells and chemical hapten exposure. TCRdb reprocessed the RACE reads with MiXCR, giving one entry per CDR3 protein. Of about 92,000 distinct CDR3 sequences in the sample, roughly 9.1% were seen once. Noted time point: pre-sensitization, week 0. Sample treatment: therapeutic diphenylcyclopropenone sensitization with weekly scalp DPC. The sequencing here drew on whole blood, taken in connection with sensitization to the hapten diphenylcyclopropenone (DPC). These receptors came from a woman aged 40 to 50 with alopecia areata. Some clones in this sample may be carry-over from other donors' samples.

The V and J genes are TRBV7-2 and TRBJ1-4; 7 bases agree with TRBD1. The V gene's germline CDR1 is SGHTA and CDR2 FQGNSA. Trimming took 4 bases from V and 8 from J; bases not matched to a gene: 10. The CDR3 runs to 15 residues. Here the CDR3 reads CASSYDRATAEKLFF. The CDR3 nucleotides are TGTGCCAGCAGCTACGACAGGGCAACAGCAGAAAAACTGTTTTTT.

This clonotype was detected only a few times. The V and J genes are TRBV5-5 and TRBJ2-5; 10 bases are a match to TRBD1. From germline, CDR1 is SGHKS and CDR2 YYEKEE (reference sequence). Trimming at V came to 4 bases and at J to 5 bases, leaving 11 bases not matched to a gene. CDR3 length: 16 residues. Written as DNA, the CDR3 is TGTGCCAGCAGCACCTCCGGGACAGGGGTTTGGGAGACCCAGTACTTC. This codes for CASSTSGTGVWETQYF.

This clonotype was detected a few times. This chain's CDR3 is CASSAGTASSYNEQFF. The CDR3 nucleotides are TGTGCCAGCAGCGCCGGGACAGCGAGCTCCTACAATGAGCAGTTCTTC. The chain joins TRBV7-6 to TRBJ2-1; 7 nucleotides match TRBD1. CDR1 is SGHVS and CDR2 is FNYEAQ in the germline V gene. V trimming: 5 bases; J trimming: 0 bases; junction bases outside the gene matches: 7. This CDR3 comprises 16 residues.

This clonotype was counted many times. The CDR3 is CAWRTGIGYYEQYF. The CDR3 bases are TGTGCCTGGAGGACTGGCATAGGATACTACGAGCAGTACTTC. The chain uses TRBV30 and TRBJ2-7; D not certain. The CDR3 totals 14 residues. Trimming pared 3 bases from V and 3 bases from J, leaving 15 bases between. Germline V gives CDR1 GTSNPN, CDR2 SVGIG (reference sequence). Variable domain in full (rest from reference TRBV30 and TRBJ2-7): SQTIHQWPATLVQPVGSPLSLECTVEGTSNPNLYWYRQAAGRGLQLLFYSVGIGQISSEVPQNLSASRPQDRQFILSSKKLLLSDSGFYLCAWRTGIGYYEQYFGPGTRLTVT.

This clonotype was detected ten times or more. The chain combines TRBV6-1 with TRBJ1-5; no definite D call. Germline CDR1 is MNHNS and CDR2 is SASEGT. V shed 6 bases and J shed 3 bases, with 15 bases lying between them. The CDR3 covers 15 residues. CDR3 loop: CASSRASQDNQPQHF. CDR3 nucleotides: TGTGCCAGCAGCCGGGCATCTCAGGACAATCAGCCCCAGCATTTT.

This clonotype has a count of ten or more. DNA of the CDR3: TGTGCCAGCAGCCAGATCAGGGAGGCCGGGGAGCTGTTTTTT. Translating gives CASSQIREAGELFF. This rearrangement joins TRBV7-2 to TRBJ2-2, with D perhaps TRBD2 (6 bases). The V end was cut by 5 bases, the J end by 6 bases, with 13 bases between. In germline, CDR1 is SGHTA, CDR2 FQGNSA. The CDR3 is 14 residues long.

The rearrangement uses TRBV12-3 or TRBV12-4 and TRBJ2-1, with a weak D call TRBD2 (6 bases). V gave up 5 bases and J gave up 8 bases, with 13 bases separating them. CDR3 length: 13 residues. CDR3 loop: CASSPRLEHEQFF. CDR3 coding DNA: TGTGCCAGCAGTCCAAGACTAGAACATGAGCAGTTCTTC.